These 26 T cell receptor beta chains came from one sample sequenced in a study of radiotherapy plus CTLA-4 blockade in lung cancer (dated by TCRdb to the late 2010s). To prepare the library, the immunoSEQ multiplex PCR assay was applied. Not all clones reach the TCRdb copy of this immuneACCESS table, which keeps in-frame sequences only. Checked studies attribute under half of the gap to unresolved V genes and leave the rest unexplained. Here the sample has 65,000 to 85,000 clones; 60% to 80% occur a single time. The top ten constitute about 17% of the sample. The source material was peripheral blood, sampled from a patient treated with radiotherapy plus ipilimumab. These receptors all come from a human donor with non-small cell lung cancer whose response to radiotherapy plus ipilimumab could not be evaluated. Some clones in this sample may be carry-over from other donors' samples.

This sequence joins TRBV27 and TRBJ1-1, with 8 bases fitting TRBD1. Germline-derived CDR1 and CDR2 are MNHEY and SMNVEV (reference sequence). V dropped 5 bases and J dropped 3; count of bases not matched to a gene: 2. This CDR3 comprises 13 residues. CDR3 in amino acids: CASSTTGDTEAFF. CDR3 DNA: TGTGCCAGCAGTACGACAGGGGACACTGAAGCTTTCTTT.

The chain joins TRBV28 to TRBJ2-7, with D possibly matching TRBD1 (5 bases). The germline V gene encodes CDR1 MDHEN and CDR2 SYDVKM. The CDR3 covers 14 residues. V was cut by 3 bases and J by 5 bases, with 14 bases left in between. CDR3 region: CASSLMAGPHEQYF. In DNA, the CDR3 is TGTGCCAGCAGTTTGATGGCAGGGCCCCACGAGCAGTACTTC.

V and J are TRBV7-2 and TRBJ2-5, with D possibly TRBD1 on 5 matching bases. In germline, CDR1 is SGHTA, CDR2 FQGNSA. V was clipped by 1 base and J by 5 bases, with 11 bases between them. The CDR3 contains 14 residues. The CDR3 sequence is CASSLGQPGETQYF. The CDR3 coding sequence is TGTGCCAGCAGCTTAGGACAGCCTGGGGAGACCCAGTACTTC.

The chain joins TRBV19 to TRBJ2-7, with D possibly TRBD1 on 6 matching bases. The CDR3 consists of 15 residues. The ends were cut back, 5 bases at V and 4 bases at J, with 18 bases in the middle. Germline CDR1 reads LNHDA; CDR2 reads SQIVND (reference sequence). CDR3 sequence: CASSVKEQGFYEQYF. The CDR3 DNA sequence: TGTGCCAGTAGTGTGAAGGAACAGGGTTTTTACGAGCAGTACTTC.

The V and J genes are TRBV5-4 and TRBJ1-6; possible D gene TRBD1, 6 bases. This CDR3 has 15 amino acids. Trimming pared 3 bases from V and 7 bases from J, leaving 14 bases between. Germline lookup yields CDR1 SGHNT and CDR2 YYREEE (reference sequence). The CDR3 nucleotides are TGTGCCAGCAGCTGGACAGTTGGGGGCAATTCACCCCTCCACTTT. Translation gives CASSWTVGGNSPLHF.

This chain links TRBV28 with TRBJ1-6; 9 bases map to TRBD1. The CDR3 totals 16 residues. The V gene's germline CDR1 is MDHEN and CDR2 SYDVKM. Trimming at V came to 4 bases and at J to 10 bases, leaving 11 bases not matched to a gene. The DNA for the CDR3 is TGTGCCAGCAGTTCATACAGGGGGCAATGGGGATCACCCCTCCACTTT. Its protein is CASSSYRGQWGSPLHF.

This chain connects TRBV28 to TRBJ1-5; D is ambiguous. V lost 6 bases, J lost 0 bases, and 9 bases lay in between. This CDR3 contains 14 residues. CDR1 and CDR2 from the germline V gene are MDHEN and SYDVKM. As DNA, the CDR3 is TGTGCCAGCAGACACCAATATAGCAATCAGCCCCAGCATTTT. Translation gives CASRHQYSNQPQHF. Using reference TRBV28 and TRBJ1-5 for the parts outside the CDR3, the full variable domain is DVKVTQSSRYLVKRTGEKVFLECVQDMDHENMFWYRQDPGLGLRLIYFSYDVKMKEKGDIPEGYSVSREKKERFSLILESASTNQTSMYLCASRHQYSNQPQHFGDGTRLSIL.

The DNA for the CDR3 is TGTGCCAGCAGTTACGGGAGATTAGATGGCTACACCTTC. Protein product: CASSYGRLDGYTF. The rearrangement uses TRBV6-5 and TRBJ1-2, with D uncertain. This CDR3 has 13 residues. Germline-derived CDR1 and CDR2 are MNHEY and SVGAGI. V was pared by 2 bases and J by 6 bases, with 10 bases between.

This rearrangement joins TRBV29-1 to TRBJ1-4, with D hard to call. CDR1 is SQVTM and CDR2 is ANQGSEA in the germline V gene. Trimming removed 7 bases at V and 0 bases at J, with 6 bases between. The CDR3 has 12 residues. The CDR3 region has the DNA TGCAGCGCGGGTTCAACTAATGAAAAACTGTTTTTT. Translation: CSAGSTNEKLFF. Variable domain in full (rest from reference TRBV29-1 and TRBJ1-4): SAVISQKPSRDICQRGTSLTIQCQVDSQVTMMFWYRQQPGQSLTLIATANQGSEATYESGFVIDKFPISRPNLTFSTLTVSNMSPEDSSIYLCSAGSTNEKLFFGSGTQLSVL.

This sequence joins TRBV6-5 and TRBJ2-1; D unclear. The germline V gene encodes CDR1 MNHEY and CDR2 SVGAGI. The CDR3 is made up of 14 amino acids. Trimming shortened V by 7 bases and J by 5 bases, and 15 bases separated the two germline ends. CDR3 nucleotide sequence: TGTGCCAGCACTCCCAGCAGGAATAACAATGAGCAGTTCTTC. It encodes CASTPSRNNNEQFF.

The rearrangement uses TRBV6-5 and TRBJ2-5; possible D gene TRBD1, 5 bases. Germline V gene data show CDR1 as MNHEY and CDR2 as SVGAGI. This CDR3 is built from 15 residues. The germline V and J ends were trimmed by 6 bases and 5 bases, with 19 bases remaining between them. In nucleotides, the CDR3 is TGTGCCAGCAGCTCCGATCGGTGGGGCGCGGAGACCCAGTACTTC. It encodes CASSSDRWGAETQYF.

The chain uses TRBV28 and TRBJ2-7; D is ambiguous. Trimming pared 2 bases from V and 4 bases from J, leaving 6 bases between. The germline V gene encodes CDR1 MDHEN and CDR2 SYDVKM. CDR3 length: 12 amino acids. The CDR3: CASSLPLYEQYF. The CDR3 bases are TGTGCCAGCAGTTTACCCCTTTACGAGCAGTACTTC.

This chain connects TRBV6-4 to TRBJ2-3; D unclear. The V gene's germline CDR1 is MRHNA and CDR2 SNTAGT. V was pared by 0 bases and J by 3 bases, with 4 bases between. The CDR3 consists of 13 residues. The CDR3 here is CASSDSETDTQYF. The CDR3 region has the DNA TGTGCCAGCAGTGACTCTGAGACAGATACGCAGTATTTT.

This sequence joins TRBV5-1 and TRBJ2-5, with 7 nucleotides matching TRBD1. The CDR3 loop spans 13 amino acids. Germline V gene data show CDR1 as SGHRS and CDR2 as YFSETQ. The trim removed 4 bases at V and 4 bases at J, leaving 4 bases unmatched. CDR3 region: CASSPTGLETQYF. CDR3 coding DNA: TGCGCCAGCAGCCCGACAGGGCTAGAGACCCAGTACTTC.

The chain employs TRBV6-5 and TRBJ1-1, with no clear D. Germline CDR1 MNHEY, CDR2 SVGAGI. This CDR3 comprises 13 residues. V was shortened by 2 bases and J by 3 bases, with 7 bases between the two germline ends. CDR3 in amino acids: CASSYGGHTEAFF. For the CDR3, the DNA is TGTGCCAGCAGTTACGGAGGACACACTGAAGCTTTCTTT.

This clone turned up a few times. The sample holds other DNA sequences that translate to the same CDR3. The chain uses TRBV7-8 and TRBJ2-5; 7 bases are shared with TRBD1. Unmatched junction bases numbered 3, after V lost 4 bases and J lost 1 base. The CDR3 has 14 amino acids. The germline V gene has CDR1 SGHVS and CDR2 FQNEAQ. The CDR3 region has the DNA TGTGCCAGCAGCTCCCGGGACAGCCAAGAGACCCAGTACTTC. Protein sequence: CASSSRDSQETQYF.

For this clone: The identical CDR3 is also encoded by other nucleotide sequences in the sample. The rearrangement joins TRBV6-1 to TRBJ2-3; TRBD1 matches at 8 bases. The germline V gene has CDR1 MNHNS and CDR2 SASEGT. This CDR3 comprises 14 residues. The trim removed 7 bases at V and 4 bases at J, leaving 7 bases unmatched. The CDR3: CASTAGGSPDTQYF. Here the CDR3 DNA reads TGTGCCAGCACGGCAGGGGGCTCCCCAGATACGCAGTATTTT.

A few counts support this clone. The rearrangement links TRBV2 to TRBJ1-2; TRBD1 might be the D (5 bases). The V gene's germline CDR1 is SNHLY and CDR2 FYNNEI. The CDR3 has 13 amino acids. The V end was cut by 4 bases, the J end by 5 bases, with 11 bases between. CDR3 bases: TGTGCCAGCAGTGTATCAGGGTGGTATGGCTACACCTTC. Protein sequence: CASSVSGWYGYTF.

The rearrangement uses TRBV6-5 and TRBJ1-2; the match to TRBD1 covers 7 bases. This CDR3 is 15 amino acids long. After removal of 2 bases from V and 4 bases from J, the junction contained 7 bases not matched to a gene. Looked up from germline, CDR1 is MNHEY and CDR2 is SVGAGI. The CDR3 bases are TGTGCCAGCAGTTACGGGACAGCTCCCCTCTATGGCTACACCTTC. Its translation: CASSYGTAPLYGYTF.

The J gene is TRBJ1-2, the V gene TRBV6-1, with unresolved D. The length of the CDR3 is 13 residues. Germline CDR1 MNHNS, CDR2 SASEGT. V shed 8 bases and J shed 4 bases, with 14 bases lying between them. The DNA of the CDR3 is TGTGCCAGCCTTACAGACCATTCCTATGGCTACACCTTC. Its translation is CASLTDHSYGYTF.

The genes are TRBV4-2 and TRBJ1-2; 10 bases align to TRBD1. CDR1 and CDR2 (germline): LGHNA, YNFKEQ. The CDR3 extends over 14 amino acids. The trim removed 3 bases at V and 4 bases at J, leaving 2 bases unmatched. The CDR3 region is CASSQDRGTYGYTF. The CDR3 DNA reads as TGTGCCAGCAGCCAGGACAGGGGGACCTATGGCTACACCTTC.

The chain uses TRBV6-1 and TRBJ1-1, with TRBD1 identical over 10 bases. Germline values: CDR1 MNHNS, CDR2 SASEGT. The CDR3 runs to 14 residues. V trimming: 7 bases; J trimming: 6 bases; junction bases outside the gene matches: 8. Here the CDR3 DNA reads TGTGCCAGCACCATGACAGGGGGCGCGGCTGAAGCTTTCTTT. Protein product: CASTMTGGAAEAFF.

CDR3 sequence: CASSGPGTSWENAYNEQFF. The CDR3 DNA follows: TGTGCCAGCAGCGGGCCCGGGACTAGCTGGGAAAATGCCTACAATGAGCAGTTCTTC. The gene calls are TRBV7-2 and TRBJ2-1, with 9 bases matching TRBD2. Germline V gene sequence: CDR1 SGHTA, CDR2 FQGNSA. The CDR3 extends over 19 amino acids. With V trimmed by 5 bases and J by 2 bases, 16 bases remained unmatched. The entire variable domain, with the rest obtained from reference TRBV7-2 and TRBJ2-1, is as follows: GAGVSQSPSNKVTEKGKDVELRCDPISGHTALYWYRQSLGQGLEFLIYFQGNSAPDKSGLPSDRFSAERTGGSVSTLTIQRTQQEDSAVYLCASSGPGTSWENAYNEQFFGPGTRLTVL.

The chain couples TRBV13 to TRBJ1-1; D is unclear. The CDR3 is 15 amino acids. Germline CDR1 PRHDT, CDR2 FYEKMQ (reference sequence). The V end lost 1 base, the J end lost 0 bases, and 9 bases lay between the germline ends. CDR3 amino acids: CASSLAPGMNTEAFF. DNA of the CDR3: TGTGCCAGCAGCTTAGCTCCGGGGATGAACACTGAAGCTTTCTTT.

The chain employs TRBV19 and TRBJ1-1, with TRBD1 as a possible D gene (6 bases). The CDR3 runs 14 residues. Germline V lookup: CDR1 LNHDA, CDR2 SQIVND (reference sequence). Between the trimmed V and J ends, which lost 6 bases and 0 bases, there was a span of 11 bases. CDR3 sequence: CASRPGQLNTEAFF. DNA of the CDR3: TGTGCCAGTAGACCGGGACAACTGAACACTGAAGCTTTCTTT. Drawing the rest from reference TRBV19 and TRBJ1-1, the complete variable domain is DGGITQSPKYLFRKEGQNVTLSCEQNLNHDAMYWYRQDPGQGLRLIYYSQIVNDFQKGDIAEGYSVSREKKESFPLTVTSAQKNPTAFYLCASRPGQLNTEAFFGQGTRLTVV.

Comments on this clone: Sequence at one end of the junction differs from germline and may be a read error. The V gene is TRBV30, the J gene TRBJ2-2; 11 nucleotides line up with TRBD1. Germline values: CDR1 GTSNPN, CDR2 SVGIG (reference sequence). The CDR3 is 13 amino acids. CDR3 bases: TGTGCTTGGACAGGGGGCAGTACCGGGGAGCTGTTTTTT. Translated, it gives CAWTGGSTGELFF.